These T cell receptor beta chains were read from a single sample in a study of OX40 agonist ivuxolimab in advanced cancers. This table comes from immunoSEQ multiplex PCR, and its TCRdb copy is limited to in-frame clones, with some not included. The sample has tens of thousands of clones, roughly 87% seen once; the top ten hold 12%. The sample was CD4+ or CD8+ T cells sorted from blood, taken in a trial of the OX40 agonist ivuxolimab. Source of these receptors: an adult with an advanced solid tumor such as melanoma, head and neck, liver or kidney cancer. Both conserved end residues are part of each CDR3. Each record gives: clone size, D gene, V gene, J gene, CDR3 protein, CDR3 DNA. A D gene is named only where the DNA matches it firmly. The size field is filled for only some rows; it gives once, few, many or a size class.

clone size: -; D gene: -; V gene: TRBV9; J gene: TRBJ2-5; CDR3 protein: CASSSQSGQETQYF; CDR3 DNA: TGTGCCAGCAGCAGCCAGTCGGGGCAAGAGACCCAGTACTTC
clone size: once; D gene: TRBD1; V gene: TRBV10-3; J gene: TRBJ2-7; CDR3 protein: CATRTGDSYEQYF; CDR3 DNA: TGTGCCACCAGAACAGGGGACTCCTACGAGCAGTACTTC
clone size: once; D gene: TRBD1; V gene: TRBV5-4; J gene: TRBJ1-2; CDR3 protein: CASSSGQGAYGYTF; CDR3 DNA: TGTGCCAGCAGCTCAGGACAGGGCGCCTATGGCTACACCTTC
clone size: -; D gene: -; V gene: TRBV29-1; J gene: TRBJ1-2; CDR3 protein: CSVEDNKQPNYGYTF; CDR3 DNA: TGCAGCGTTGAAGACAACAAACAGCCTAACTATGGCTACACCTTC
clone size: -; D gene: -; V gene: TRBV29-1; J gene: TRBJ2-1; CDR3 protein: CSVHGGDYNEQFF; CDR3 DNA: TGCAGCGTTCACGGGGGAGACTACAATGAGCAGTTCTTC
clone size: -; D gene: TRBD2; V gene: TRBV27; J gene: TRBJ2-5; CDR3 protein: CASSLTTSGTETQYF; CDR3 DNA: TGTGCCAGCAGTTTAACGACTAGCGGGACTGAGACCCAGTACTTC
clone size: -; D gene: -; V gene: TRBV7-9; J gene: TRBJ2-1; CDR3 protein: CASSLNWGQFF; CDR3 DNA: TGTGCCAGCAGCTTAAACTGGGGGCAGTTCTTC
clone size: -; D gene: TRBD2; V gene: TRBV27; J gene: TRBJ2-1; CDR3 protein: CASSYSGGSNNEQFF; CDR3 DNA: TGTGCCAGCAGTTACAGCGGGGGGTCCAATAATGAGCAGTTCTTC
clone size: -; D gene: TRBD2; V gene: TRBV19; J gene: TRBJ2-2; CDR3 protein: CASSMNGLAGTGELFF; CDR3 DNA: TGTGCCAGTAGTATGAATGGACTAGCAGGAACCGGGGAGCTGTTTTTT
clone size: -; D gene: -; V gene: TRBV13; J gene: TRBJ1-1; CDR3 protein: CASRGKTEAFF; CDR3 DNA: TGTGCCAGCAGAGGGAAGACTGAAGCTTTCTTT
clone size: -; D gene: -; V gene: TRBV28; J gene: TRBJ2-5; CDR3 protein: CASSFRSAQETQYF; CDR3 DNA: TGTGCCAGCAGTTTTCGGTCAGCTCAAGAGACCCAGTACTTC
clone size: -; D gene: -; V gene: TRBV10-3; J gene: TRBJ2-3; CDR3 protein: CATERSLTDTQYF; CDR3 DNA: TGTGCCACGGAGCGGAGCCTCACAGATACGCAGTATTTT
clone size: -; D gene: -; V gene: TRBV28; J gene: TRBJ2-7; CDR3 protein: CASSPLGGNYEQYF; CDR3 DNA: TGTGCCAGCAGTCCTCTTGGGGGTAATTACGAGCAGTACTTC
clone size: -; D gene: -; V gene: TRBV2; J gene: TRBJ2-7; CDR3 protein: CASSGTSSSYEQYF; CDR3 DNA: TGTGCCAGCAGTGGGACATCGAGCTCCTACGAGCAGTACTTC
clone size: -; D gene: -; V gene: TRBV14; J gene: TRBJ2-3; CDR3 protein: CASSVDSWDTQYF; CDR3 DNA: TGTGCCAGCAGCGTTGATAGTTGGGATACGCAGTATTTT
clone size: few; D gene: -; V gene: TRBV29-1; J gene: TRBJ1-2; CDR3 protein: CSVEGRLARNYGYTF; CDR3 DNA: TGCAGCGTTGAAGGGCGGCTTGCGAGGAACTATGGCTACACCTTC
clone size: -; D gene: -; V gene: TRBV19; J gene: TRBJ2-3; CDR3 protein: CASSMGRLTSTDTQYF; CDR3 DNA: TGTGCCAGTAGTATGGGCAGGCTCACTAGCACAGATACGCAGTATTTT
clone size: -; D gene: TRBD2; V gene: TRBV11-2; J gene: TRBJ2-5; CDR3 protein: CASSQLAGGGQETQYF; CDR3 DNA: TGTGCCAGCAGCCAATTAGCGGGGGGCGGCCAAGAGACCCAGTACTTC
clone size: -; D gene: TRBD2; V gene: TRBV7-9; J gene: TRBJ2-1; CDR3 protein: CASSLGWRELENEQFF; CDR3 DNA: TGTGCCAGCAGCTTAGGTTGGCGGGAGCTCGAAAATGAGCAGTTCTTC
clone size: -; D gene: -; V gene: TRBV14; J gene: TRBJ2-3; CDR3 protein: CASSHGPTDTQYF; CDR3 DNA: TGTGCCAGCAGCCACGGGCCCACAGATACGCAGTATTTT
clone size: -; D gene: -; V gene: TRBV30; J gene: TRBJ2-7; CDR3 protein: CAWSVPGIGSYEQYF; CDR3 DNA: TGTGCCTGGAGTGTACCAGGGATAGGATCCTACGAGCAGTACTTC
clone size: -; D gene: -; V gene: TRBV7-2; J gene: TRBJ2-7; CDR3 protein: CASSLGGSTYEQYF; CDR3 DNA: TGTGCCAGCAGCTTAGGGGGTAGCACCTACGAGCAGTACTTC
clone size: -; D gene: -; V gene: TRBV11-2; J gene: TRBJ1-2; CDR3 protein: CASSSFGGYYGYTF; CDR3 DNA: TGTGCCAGCAGCTCCTTCGGGGGCTACTATGGCTACACCTTC
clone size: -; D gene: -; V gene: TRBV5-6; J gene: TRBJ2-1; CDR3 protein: CASSLVGSGNEQFF; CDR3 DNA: TGTGCCAGCAGCTTGGTCGGTAGCGGTAATGAGCAGTTCTTC
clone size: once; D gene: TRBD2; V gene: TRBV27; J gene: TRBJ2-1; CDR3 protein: CASSFGLAGGHSSYNEQFF; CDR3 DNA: TGTGCCAGCAGTTTTGGACTAGCGGGGGGGCATAGCTCCTACAATGAGCAGTTCTTC
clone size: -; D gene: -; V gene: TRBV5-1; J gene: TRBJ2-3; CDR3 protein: CASGETGDTWDTQYF; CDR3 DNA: TGCGCCAGCGGGGAAACGGGAGATACGTGGGATACGCAGTATTTT
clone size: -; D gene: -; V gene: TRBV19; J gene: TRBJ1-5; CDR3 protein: CASSIRDTSQPQHF; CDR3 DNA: TGTGCCAGTAGTATAAGGGACACTTCTCAGCCCCAGCATTTT
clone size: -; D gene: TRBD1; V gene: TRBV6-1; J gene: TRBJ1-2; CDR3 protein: CASSDPGTGPGYTF; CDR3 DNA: TGTGCCAGCAGTGACCCCGGGACAGGGCCCGGCTACACCTTC
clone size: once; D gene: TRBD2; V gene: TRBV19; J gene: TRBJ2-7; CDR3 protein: CASSILGGAYEQYF; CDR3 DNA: TGTGCCAGTAGTATTCTCGGGGGGGCCTACGAGCAGTACTTC
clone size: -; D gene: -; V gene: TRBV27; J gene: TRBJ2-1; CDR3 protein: CASSLGPRDEQFF; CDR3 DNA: TGTGCCAGCAGTTTGGGCCCTCGGGATGAGCAGTTCTTC
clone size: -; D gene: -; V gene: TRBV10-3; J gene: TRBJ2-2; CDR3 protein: CAISESGGPGELFF; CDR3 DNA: TGTGCCATCAGTGAGTCTGGGGGGCCCGGGGAGCTGTTTTTT
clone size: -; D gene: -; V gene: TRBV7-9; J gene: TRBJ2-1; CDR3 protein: CASSANGIHNEQFF; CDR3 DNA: TGTGCCAGCAGCGCCAACGGGATCCACAATGAGCAGTTCTTC
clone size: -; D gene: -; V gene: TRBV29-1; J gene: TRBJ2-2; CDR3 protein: CSVVGGPDTGELFF; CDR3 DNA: TGCAGCGTTGTAGGGGGGCCTGACACCGGGGAGCTGTTTTTT
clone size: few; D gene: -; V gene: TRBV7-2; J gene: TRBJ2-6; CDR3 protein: CASSSPLGPRANVLTF; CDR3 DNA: TGTGCCAGCAGCTCTCCTCTGGGCCCCCGGGCCAACGTCCTGACTTTC
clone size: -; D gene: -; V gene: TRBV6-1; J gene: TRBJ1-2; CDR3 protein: CASSEASTDRF; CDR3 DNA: TGTGCCAGCAGTGAAGCGTCGACAGACCGCTTC
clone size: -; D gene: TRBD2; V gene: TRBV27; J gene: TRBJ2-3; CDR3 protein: CASSPAGGNTDTQYF; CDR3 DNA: TGTGCCAGCAGCCCCGCGGGGGGGAACACAGATACGCAGTATTTT
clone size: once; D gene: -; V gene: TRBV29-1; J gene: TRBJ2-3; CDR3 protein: CSVEGVTATQYF; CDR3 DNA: TGCAGCGTTGAAGGGGTTACAGCTACGCAGTATTTT
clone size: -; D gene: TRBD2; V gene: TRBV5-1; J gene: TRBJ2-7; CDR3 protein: CASSFAGVGYEQYF; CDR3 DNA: TGCGCCAGCAGCTTCGCGGGAGTAGGGTACGAGCAGTACTTC
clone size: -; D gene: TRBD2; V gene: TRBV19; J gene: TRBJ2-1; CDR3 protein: CASSPGLADNEQFF; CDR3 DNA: TGTGCCAGTAGCCCAGGACTAGCGGACAATGAGCAGTTCTTC
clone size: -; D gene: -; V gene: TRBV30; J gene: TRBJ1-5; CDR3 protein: CAWSADSNQPQHF; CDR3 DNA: TGTGCCTGGAGTGCGGATAGCAATCAGCCCCAGCATTTT
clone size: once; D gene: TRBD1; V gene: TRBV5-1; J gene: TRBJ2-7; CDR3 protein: CASSFTGVEQYF; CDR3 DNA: TGCGCCAGCAGCTTTACAGGGGTCGAGCAGTACTTC
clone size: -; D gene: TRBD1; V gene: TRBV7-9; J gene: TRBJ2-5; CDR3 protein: CASSLATGGGKTQYF; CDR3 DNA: TGTGCCAGCAGCTTAGCTACAGGGGGCGGGAAGACCCAGTACTTC